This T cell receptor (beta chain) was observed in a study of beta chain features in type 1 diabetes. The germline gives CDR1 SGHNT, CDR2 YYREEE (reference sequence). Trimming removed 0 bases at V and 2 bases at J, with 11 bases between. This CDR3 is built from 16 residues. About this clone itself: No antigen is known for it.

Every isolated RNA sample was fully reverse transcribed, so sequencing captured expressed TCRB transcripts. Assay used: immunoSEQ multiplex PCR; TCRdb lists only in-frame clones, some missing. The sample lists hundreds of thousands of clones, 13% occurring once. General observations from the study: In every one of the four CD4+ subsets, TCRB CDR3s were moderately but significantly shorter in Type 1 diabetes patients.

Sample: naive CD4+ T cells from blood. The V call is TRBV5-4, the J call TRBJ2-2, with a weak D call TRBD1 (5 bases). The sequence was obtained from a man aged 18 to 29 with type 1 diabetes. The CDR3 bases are TGTGCCAGCAGCTTGGTAGGGCAGGGAAACACCGGGGAGCTGTTTTTT. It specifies CASSLVGQGNTGELFF. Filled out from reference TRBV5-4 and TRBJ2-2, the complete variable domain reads ETGVTQSPTHLIKTRGQQVTLRCSSQSGHNTVSWYQQALGQGPQFIFQYYREEENGRGNFPPRFSGLQFPNYSSELNVNALELDDSALYLCASSLVGQGNTGELFFGEGSRLTVL.